The 4 T cell receptor beta chains below come from one sample, sequenced in a study of T cell responses to AZD1222 COVID-19 vaccine. Sequencing used immunoSEQ multiplex PCR; TCRdb keeps in-frame clones, though not all of them. The data show nearly 110,000 clones, with about 90% seen just once and about 20% held by the top ten. This sample comprised peripheral blood, obtained on day 0 of AZD1222 vaccination. The receptor source for this set is an adult in good health.

As concerns this clone: Other DNA variants within this sample encode the same CDR3. The CDR3 region has the DNA TGTGCCAGTAGTATAGACAGGGCTGAAGCTTTCTTT. Translation gives CASSIDRAEAFF. This chain uses TRBV19 with TRBJ1-1, with D maybe TRBD1 (5 bases). This CDR3 comprises 12 residues. Germline values: CDR1 LNHDA, CDR2 SQIVND (reference sequence). Trimming shortened V by 0 bases and J by 6 bases, and 5 bases separated the two germline ends.

The chain combines TRBV27 with TRBJ1-4; D unclear. The CDR3 contains 13 residues. The germline V gene has CDR1 MNHEY and CDR2 SMNVEV (reference sequence). Trimming left V 5 bases short and J 3 bases short, with 7 bases between. CDR3 sequence: CASSNRPNEKLFF. The CDR3, as DNA: TGTGCCAGCAGTAATCGTCCTAATGAAAAACTGTTTTTT.

The V and J genes are TRBV5-1 and TRBJ2-1, with 8 bases fitting TRBD2. Germline CDR1 reads SGHRS; CDR2 reads YFSETQ. This CDR3 contains 13 residues. V shed 5 bases, J shed 5 bases, and the junction held 3 bases outside the gene matches. In nucleotides, the CDR3 is TGCGCCAGCAGAAAACTAGCGGACAATGAGCAGTTCTTC. It translates to CASRKLADNEQFF.

Concerning this clone itself: At one boundary the junction diverges from the germline segment, which might be a read error. Here the CDR3 DNA reads TGTGCCAGCAGTCAAACAGGGGGCAACCAGCCCCAGCATTTT. Protein sequence: CASSQTGGNQPQHF. The genes are TRBV7-2 and TRBJ1-5; 9 nucleotides line up with TRBD1. The CDR3 covers 14 residues. Per germline, CDR1 SGHTA and CDR2 FQGNSA.